Each of the 21 T cell receptor beta chains below was sequenced from the same sample in a study of identical twins. MiXCR, run by TCRdb on the 5' RACE reads, gives a single entry per CDR3 protein. This sample has around 480,000 distinct CDR3 sequences; about 14% occur once, and the top ten carry about 0.52%. These sequences were also reported in another study, on yellow fever vaccine responses in identical twins.

What was sequenced was CD4+ T cells sorted from blood. These receptors all come from a woman between 18 and 30 years old in good health.

The chain employs TRBV28 and TRBJ2-5; 10 bases map to TRBD2. The CDR3 runs 16 residues. Germline-derived CDR1 and CDR2 are MDHEN and SYDVKM. The V and J ends lost 5 bases and 4 bases, in that order; junction bases with no gene match: 10. The CDR3 loop is CASSDTSGKGTETQYF. CDR3 nucleotide sequence: TGTGCCAGCAGTGATACTAGCGGGAAAGGGACAGAGACCCAGTACTTC. Based on the CDR3 plus reference TRBV28 and TRBJ2-5, the full variable domain is DVKVTQSSRYLVKRTGEKVFLECVQDMDHENMFWYRQDPGLGLRLIYFSYDVKMKEKGDIPEGYSVSREKKERFSLILESASTNQTSMYLCASSDTSGKGTETQYFGPGTRLLVL.

A single count supports this clonotype. The CDR3 here is CASSQTLAGGPGEQYF. DNA of the CDR3: TGTGCCAGCAGCCAAACCCTAGCGGGGGGACCGGGAGAGCAGTACTTC. This rearrangement joins TRBV4-2 to TRBJ2-7; the match to TRBD2 covers 11 bases. CDR1 LGHNA and CDR2 YNFKEQ come from the germline V gene. The CDR3 is made up of 16 amino acids. V lost 2 bases and J lost 7; bases outside the gene matches: 10.

This chain connects TRBV12-3 or TRBV12-4 to TRBJ1-6; the match to TRBD1 covers 10 bases. The CDR3 loop spans 17 amino acids. V was clipped by 4 bases and J by 7 bases; unmatched bases: 10. The CDR3 is CASSSTPGQGSNSPLHF. CDR3 nucleotide sequence: TGTGCCAGCAGTTCTACCCCGGGACAGGGGTCGAATTCACCCCTCCACTTT.

Only a few counts were recorded for this clonotype. This chain links TRBV7-2 with TRBJ2-1; 7 bases are a match to TRBD2. CDR3 length: 16 residues. Per the germline V gene, CDR1 is SGHTA and CDR2 is FQGNSA. The junction had 12 bases not matched to a gene; V was cut back by 5 bases and J by 5 bases. CDR3 protein: CASSRGRAIGHNEQFF. CDR3 nucleotides: TGTGCCAGCAGCCGTGGGAGGGCGATCGGGCACAATGAGCAGTTCTTC.

This clonotype was detected only a few times. The chain joins TRBV7-2 to TRBJ2-5, with D possibly being TRBD1 or TRBD2 (5 bases each). Looked up from germline, CDR1 is SGHTA and CDR2 is FQGNSA. The CDR3 is 14 amino acids. V lost 7 bases and J lost 1, with 13 bases in between. DNA for the CDR3: TGTGCCAGCAACGAATGGGGGACCCAAGAGACCCAGTACTTC. Its translation: CASNEWGTQETQYF. Using reference TRBV7-2 and TRBJ2-5 for the parts outside the CDR3, the full variable domain is GAGVSQSPSNKVTEKGKDVELRCDPISGHTALYWYRQSLGQGLEFLIYFQGNSAPDKSGLPSDRFSAERTGGSVSTLTIQRTQQEDSAVYLCASNEWGTQETQYFGPGTRLLVL.

The chain employs TRBV20-1 and TRBJ2-5; D unresolved. The CDR3 contains 14 residues. V lost 0 bases and J 2 bases, leaving 10 bases between the germline ends. Germline V lookup: CDR1 DFQATT, CDR2 SNEGSKA (reference sequence). The CDR3 region is CSARERTFQETQYF. The CDR3 DNA reads TGCAGTGCTAGAGAAAGGACCTTTCAAGAGACCCAGTACTTC.

This chain joins TRBV3-1 and TRBJ2-7, with 11 bases that match TRBD2. The CDR3 runs 16 residues. J lost 10 bases, V lost 2 bases, and 13 bases had no gene match. The V gene's germline CDR1 is LGHDT and CDR2 YNNKEL (reference sequence). The CDR3 nucleotides are TGTGCCAGCAGCCAACCAACTAGCGGGAGTATTACGAGACAGTACTTC. Its translation is CASSQPTSGSITRQYF.

This clonotype appeared many times. The J gene is TRBJ2-5, the V gene TRBV13; the D gene is possibly TRBD2 (5 bases). This CDR3 contains 15 residues. Trimming pared 5 bases from V and 4 bases from J, leaving 17 bases between. In germline, CDR1 is PRHDT, CDR2 FYEKMQ (reference sequence). CDR3 bases: TGTGCCAGCAGCAACCACGGGATTAGAGGAGAGACCCAGTACTTC. Encoded protein: CASSNHGIRGETQYF.

This clonotype was seen more than once but under ten times. The chain is built from TRBV5-1 and TRBJ2-1; TRBD1 aligns across 11 bases. Germline trimming cut 3 bases from V and 7 bases from J; bases unmatched to any gene: 6. The germline V gene has CDR1 SGHRS and CDR2 YFSETQ. The length of the CDR3 is 15 residues. CDR3 in amino acids: CASSSGTGGWNEQFF. CDR3 DNA: TGCGCCAGCAGCTCTGGGACAGGGGGATGGAATGAGCAGTTCTTC.

This chain joins TRBV4-1 and TRBJ1-2; D gene ambiguous. Germline V gene sequence: CDR1 MGHRA, CDR2 YSYEKL. This CDR3 contains 17 residues. Trimming took off 1 base at V and 5 bases at J, with 20 bases between the two ends. This chain's CDR3 is CASSQAFGLKALYGYTF. CDR3 coding DNA: TGCGCCAGCAGCCAAGCCTTTGGGTTAAAGGCCCTGTATGGCTACACCTTC.

V gene TRBV10-3 combines with J gene TRBJ2-7; a weak D match, TRBD2 (6 bases). The V end was cut by 11 bases, the J end by 3 bases, with 14 bases between. The CDR3 has 12 residues. Germline CDR1 reads ENHRY; CDR2 reads SYGVKD. The CDR3 loop is CAVSGIDYEQYF. Here the CDR3 DNA reads TGTGCCGTTAGCGGAATAGACTACGAGCAGTACTTC.

The V gene is TRBV7-2, the J gene TRBJ1-4; 8 nucleotides agree with TRBD1. The CDR3 runs to 13 residues. V trimming: 5 bases; J trimming: 8 bases; junction bases outside the gene matches: 4. From germline, CDR1 is SGHTA and CDR2 FQGNSA. CDR3: CASSLGTGEKLFF. The CDR3 DNA sequence: TGTGCCAGCAGCCTAGGGACAGGCGAAAAACTGTTTTTT. The whole variable domain, filled in from reference TRBV7-2 and TRBJ1-4, reads GAGVSQSPSNKVTEKGKDVELRCDPISGHTALYWYRQSLGQGLEFLIYFQGNSAPDKSGLPSDRFSAERTGGSVSTLTIQRTQQEDSAVYLCASSLGTGEKLFFGSGTQLSVL.

This rearrangement joins TRBV12-3 or TRBV12-4 to TRBJ2-3, with 9 bases lining up with TRBD1. With V trimmed by 2 bases and J by 5 bases, 11 bases remained unmatched. The CDR3 runs to 17 residues. In DNA, the CDR3 is TGTGCCAGCAGTTTAAGTAGGGACAGGGTTTTTAGAGATACGCAGTATTTT. Protein sequence: CASSLSRDRVFRDTQYF.

This clonotype has only a few counts. The chain is built from TRBV7-2 and TRBJ2-5; D remains unclear. CDR3 length: 14 amino acids. Germline CDR1 and CDR2: SGHTA and FQGNSA. Trimming cost V 3 bases and J 4 bases, with 12 bases left between them. In DNA, the CDR3 is TGTGCCAGCAGCTTTGGGGTAATGGGAGAGACCCAGTACTTC. Amino acid sequence: CASSFGVMGETQYF.

The sample holds a few counts of this clonotype. This chain links TRBV20-1 with TRBJ1-4, with 7 bases that match TRBD1. CDR1 and CDR2 (germline): DFQATT, SNEGSKA (reference sequence). The V gene end was trimmed by 5 bases and the J gene end by 5 bases; junction bases not matched to a gene: 5. CDR3 length: 13 residues. CDR3 loop: CSAPGTVNEKLFF. CDR3 DNA: TGCAGTGCTCCCGGGACAGTAAATGAAAAACTGTTTTTT.

This clonotype was seen a few times. The chain is built from TRBV20-1 and TRBJ2-5; a possible D gene is TRBD1 (6 bases). CDR3 length: 13 amino acids. Germline V gene sequence: CDR1 DFQATT, CDR2 SNEGSKA (reference sequence). The ends were cut back, 3 bases at V and 4 bases at J, with 12 bases in the middle. The CDR3 nucleotides read TGCAGTGCTAGGTACAGGGTATCAGAGACCCAGTACTTC. This codes for CSARYRVSETQYF.

In DNA form, the CDR3 reads TGTGCCAGCAGTCGACGACTAGCGGGACGCCTTAATGAGCAGTTCTTC. Translated, it gives CASSRRLAGRLNEQFF. The V call is TRBV12-3 or TRBV12-4, the J call TRBJ2-1; 11 bases fit TRBD2. The CDR3 covers 16 residues. V shed 5 bases and J 7 bases; nucleotides not matched to a gene: 10.

This chain links TRBV11-2 with TRBJ2-2; D is perhaps TRBD1 or TRBD2 (5 bases each). Trimming took off 1 base at V and 5 bases at J, with 11 bases between the two ends. CDR1 SGHAT and CDR2 FQNNGV come from the germline V gene. There are 15 residues in the CDR3. The CDR3 loop is CASSLGGVRTGELFF. DNA of the CDR3: TGTGCCAGCAGCTTAGGAGGGGTTCGAACCGGGGAGCTGTTTTTT.

This chain links TRBV9 with TRBJ2-1; 11 nucleotides align to TRBD2. Unmatched junction bases numbered 7, after V lost 7 bases and J lost 4 bases. The CDR3 runs 15 residues. Germline V gene sequence: CDR1 SGDLS, CDR2 YYNGEE. The DNA of the CDR3 is TGTGCCAGCGGCACGGGGACTAGCGGTTACAATGAGCAGTTCTTC. It codes for CASGTGTSGYNEQFF.

The genes are TRBV3-1 and TRBJ2-7; TRBD2 matches 8 bases. There are 14 residues in the CDR3. Trimming took 2 bases from V and 6 from J; bases not matched to a gene: 6. CDR1 is LGHDT and CDR2 is YNNKEL in the germline V gene (reference sequence). As DNA, the CDR3 is TGTGCCAGCAGCCAATTGGGCGGGGGGCGCGAGCAGTACTTC. Amino acid sequence: CASSQLGGGREQYF.

A few counts support this clonotype. The V call is TRBV6-5, the J call TRBJ1-6; the match to TRBD1 covers 12 bases. The junction had 9 bases not matched to a gene; V was cut back by 2 bases and J by 7 bases. Per the germline V gene, CDR1 is MNHEY and CDR2 is SVGAGI. The CDR3 sequence is 18 residues long. The CDR3: CASSYAGQGAGRNSPLHF. The CDR3 bases are TGTGCCAGCAGTTACGCGGGACAGGGGGCTGGGAGGAATTCACCCCTCCACTTT.